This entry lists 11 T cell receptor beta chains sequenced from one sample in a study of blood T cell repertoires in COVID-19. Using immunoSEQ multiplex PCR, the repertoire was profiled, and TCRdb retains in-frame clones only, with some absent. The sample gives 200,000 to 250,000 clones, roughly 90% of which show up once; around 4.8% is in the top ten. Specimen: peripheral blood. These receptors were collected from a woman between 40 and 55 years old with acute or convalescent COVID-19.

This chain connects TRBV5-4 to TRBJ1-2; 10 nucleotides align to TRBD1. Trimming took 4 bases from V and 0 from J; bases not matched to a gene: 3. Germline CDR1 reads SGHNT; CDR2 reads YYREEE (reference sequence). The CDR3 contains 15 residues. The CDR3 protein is CASSQGQGSNYGYTF. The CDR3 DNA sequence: TGTGCCAGCAGCCAGGGACAGGGGTCTAACTATGGCTACACCTTC.

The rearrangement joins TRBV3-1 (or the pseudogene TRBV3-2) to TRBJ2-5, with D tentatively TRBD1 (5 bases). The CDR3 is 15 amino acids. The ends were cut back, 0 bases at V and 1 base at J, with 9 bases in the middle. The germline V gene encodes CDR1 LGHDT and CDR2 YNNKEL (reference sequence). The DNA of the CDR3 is TGTGCCAGCAGCCAAGATTTTCAGGGCCAAGAGACCCAGTACTTC. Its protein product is CASSQDFQGQETQYF.

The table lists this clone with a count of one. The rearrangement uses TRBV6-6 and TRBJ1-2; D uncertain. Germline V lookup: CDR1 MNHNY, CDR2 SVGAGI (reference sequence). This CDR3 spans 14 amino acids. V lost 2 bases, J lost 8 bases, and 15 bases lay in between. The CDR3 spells CASSYARGQWGYTF. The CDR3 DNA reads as TGTGCCAGCAGTTACGCACGGGGTCAGTGGGGCTACACCTTC.

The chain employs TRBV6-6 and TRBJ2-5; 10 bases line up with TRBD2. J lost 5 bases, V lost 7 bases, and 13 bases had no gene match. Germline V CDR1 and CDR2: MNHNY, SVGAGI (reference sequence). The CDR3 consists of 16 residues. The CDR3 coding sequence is TGTGCCAGCATCCCGCGGAGCGGGGGGGCCGGCGAGACCCAGTACTTC. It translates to CASIPRSGGAGETQYF.

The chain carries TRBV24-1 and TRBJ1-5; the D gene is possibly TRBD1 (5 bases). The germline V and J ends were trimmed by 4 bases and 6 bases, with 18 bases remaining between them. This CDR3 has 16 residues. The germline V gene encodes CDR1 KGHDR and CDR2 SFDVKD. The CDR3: CATSDPFEGAGQPQHF. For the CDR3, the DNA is TGTGCCACCAGTGACCCCTTTGAAGGGGCCGGTCAGCCCCAGCATTTT.

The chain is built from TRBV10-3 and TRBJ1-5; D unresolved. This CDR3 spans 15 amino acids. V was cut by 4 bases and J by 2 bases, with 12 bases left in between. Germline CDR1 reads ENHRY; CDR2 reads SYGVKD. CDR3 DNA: TGTGCCATCAGTGTCTCCGGGTTCGGCAATCAGCCCCAGCATTTT. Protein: CAISVSGFGNQPQHF.

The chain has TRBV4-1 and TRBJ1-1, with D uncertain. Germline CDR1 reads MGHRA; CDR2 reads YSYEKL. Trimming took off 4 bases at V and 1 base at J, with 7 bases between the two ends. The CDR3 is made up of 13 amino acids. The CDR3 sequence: CASSLSRNTEAFF. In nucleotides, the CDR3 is TGCGCCAGCAGCCTGTCCAGGAACACTGAAGCTTTCTTT.

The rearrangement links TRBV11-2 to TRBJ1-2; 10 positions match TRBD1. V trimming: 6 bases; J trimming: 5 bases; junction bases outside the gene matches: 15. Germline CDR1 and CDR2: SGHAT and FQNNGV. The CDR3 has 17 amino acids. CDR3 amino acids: CASRSPGQGTVRYGYTF. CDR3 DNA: TGTGCCAGCAGGTCACCGGGACAGGGGACCGTGAGGTATGGCTACACCTTC.

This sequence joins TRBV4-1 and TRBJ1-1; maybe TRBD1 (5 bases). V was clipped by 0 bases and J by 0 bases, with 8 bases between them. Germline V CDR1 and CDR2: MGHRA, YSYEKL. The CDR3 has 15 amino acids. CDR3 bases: TGCGCCAGCAGCCAAGATGGACAATTGAACACTGAAGCTTTCTTT. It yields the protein CASSQDGQLNTEAFF.

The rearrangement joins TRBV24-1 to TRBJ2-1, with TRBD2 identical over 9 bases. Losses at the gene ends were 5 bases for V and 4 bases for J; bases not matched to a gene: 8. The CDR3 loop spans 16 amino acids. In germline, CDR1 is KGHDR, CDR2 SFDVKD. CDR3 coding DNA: TGTGCCACCAGTGGGGAAGCGGGGGGCAGTTACAATGAGCAGTTCTTC. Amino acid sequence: CATSGEAGGSYNEQFF.

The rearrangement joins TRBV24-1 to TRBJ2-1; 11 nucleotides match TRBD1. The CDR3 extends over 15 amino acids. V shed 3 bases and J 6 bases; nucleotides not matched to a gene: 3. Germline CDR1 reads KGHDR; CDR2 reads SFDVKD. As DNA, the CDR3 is TGTGCCACCAGTGATCCCGGGACAGGGGGCAATGAGCAGTTCTTC. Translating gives CATSDPGTGGNEQFF.